The clone carrying this T cell receptor (beta chain) has at least ten counts. The antigen is not known. Germline lookup yields CDR1 MNHNY and CDR2 SVGAGI (reference sequence). The CDR3 sequence is 12 residues long. V lost 11 bases, J lost 2 bases, and 12 bases lay in between. The data stem from a study of T cells after yellow fever vaccination. General study results and limits: Some clonotypes were seen in both the CD4 and the CD8 compartments. These made up a small share and likely arose from convergent recombination.

Template-switching 5'RACE yielded the TCR cDNA; a universal primer site and UMIs were added in the process. TCRdb reanalysed the 5' RACE reads using MiXCR and keeps one entry per CDR3 protein. This table has around 310,000 distinct CDR3 sequences, more than 3% appearing once. The TCR was taken from a man aged 18-30 years who received the YFV17D yellow fever vaccine. The material sequenced was PBMCs, taken on the day of the yellow fever booster vaccination. The V gene is TRBV6-6, the J gene TRBJ1-2; D possibly corresponds to TRBD1 (6 bases). The CDR3 DNA reads as TGTGCCGGGGGGGGCCCCAACTATGGCTACACCTTC. Amino acid sequence: CAGGGPNYGYTF.